Below, 17 T cell receptor beta chains from the same sample are listed, as sequenced in a study of patients and donors after allogeneic stem cell transplantation. TCRdb reprocessed the RT-PCR reads via MiXCR and lists one record per CDR3 protein. The sample lists 150,000 to 200,000 distinct CDR3 sequences, about 30% occurring once. The material sequenced was blood, either unsorted or a sorted T cell fraction (not recorded which). These receptors all stem from a human donor who was either an allogeneic HSCT recipient or a stem cell or donor lymphocyte infusion donor (not recorded which). It is not recorded whose cells these are; they may come from a transplant donor.

This clonotype occurred once. This rearrangement joins TRBV12-3 or TRBV12-4 to TRBJ2-2; weak D call: TRBD2 (5 bases). V lost 1 base and J 7 bases, leaving 7 bases between the germline ends. The CDR3 runs to 13 residues. CDR3 protein: CASSLVGGGELFF. In DNA form, the CDR3 reads TGTGCCAGCAGTTTAGTCGGAGGCGGGGAGCTGTTTTTT.

Many counts were recorded for this clonotype. V is TRBV6-5 and J is TRBJ1-1; 9 bases match TRBD1. This CDR3 comprises 17 residues. Per the germline V gene, CDR1 is MNHEY and CDR2 is SVGAGI. V was clipped by 0 bases and J by 0 bases; unmatched bases: 5. Here the CDR3 reads CASSYSSGQGMNTEAFF. The CDR3 DNA is TGTGCCAGCAGTTACTCGTCCGGACAGGGGATGAACACTGAAGCTTTCTTT.

In this sample, this clonotype turned up many times. V gene TRBV20-1 combines with J gene TRBJ1-1; TRBD1 is a possible D gene (6 bases). CDR1 DFQATT and CDR2 SNEGSKA come from the germline V gene (reference sequence). The CDR3 has 14 amino acids. V gave up 3 bases and J gave up 4 bases, with 15 bases separating them. The CDR3 protein is CSARTNTGFTEAFF. The CDR3 bases are TGCAGTGCTAGGACCAATACAGGGTTCACTGAAGCTTTCTTT.

The sample holds a few counts of this clonotype. The chain recombines TRBV12-5 with TRBJ1-2; D ambiguous. The germline V and J ends were trimmed by 0 bases and 4 bases, with 6 bases remaining between them. There are 13 residues in the CDR3. Germline CDR1 LGHNT, CDR2 FRNRAP. Here the CDR3 DNA reads TGTGCTAGTGGTTTGGTAGGGATCTATGGCTACACCTTC. Translating it yields CASGLVGIYGYTF.

Only a few counts were recorded for this clonotype. V usage is TRBV6-5 and J usage is TRBJ2-7; possibly TRBD1 for D (5 bases). Trimming took 0 bases from V and 6 from J, leaving 18 bases between them. Per the germline V gene, CDR1 is MNHEY and CDR2 is SVGAGI. CDR3 length: 16 amino acids. CDR3 in amino acids: CASSYSTRQGLVEQYF. DNA for the CDR3: TGTGCCAGCAGTTACTCAACTCGGCAGGGCTTAGTCGAGCAGTACTTC.

The rearrangement joins TRBV5-1 to TRBJ1-5; D is uncertain. The CDR3 runs to 14 residues. The germline V gene encodes CDR1 SGHRS and CDR2 YFSETQ. The germline V and J ends were trimmed by 4 bases and 8 bases, with 16 bases remaining between them. CDR3 in DNA: TGCGCCAGCAGCCCCGACATCACGAGGGAGCCCCAGCATTTT. Residues: CASSPDITREPQHF.

Turning to this clonotype: Its ends do not fully match the called genes, so a read error is possible. The chain is built from TRBV7-7 and TRBJ2-5; 12 bases map to TRBD2. This CDR3 contains 17 residues. The V gene's germline CDR1 is SSHAT and CDR2 FNYEAQ (reference sequence). CDR3 bases: TGTGCTAGCAGCGACAGACTAGCGGGAGTTTTCCAAGAGACCCAGTACTTC. Its translation: CASSDRLAGVFQETQYF.

The chain combines TRBV29-1 with TRBJ2-3; D call uncertain. This CDR3 has 10 amino acids. Germline CDR1 is SQVTM and CDR2 is ANQGSEA. V lost 5 bases to trimming and J lost 4 bases, with 4 bases between them. In nucleotides, the CDR3 is TGCAGCGTTAGTCCAGATACGCAGTATTTT. It codes for CSVSPDTQYF.

The CDR3 is CASSPGQRPGAEGYTF. As DNA, the CDR3 is TGTGCCAGCAGCCCGGGACAGAGACCTGGAGCGGAGGGCTACACCTTC. This rearrangement joins TRBV5-8 to TRBJ1-2; 7 bases agree with TRBD1. CDR3 length: 16 residues. The germline V gene has CDR1 SGHTS and CDR2 YDEGEE. Trimming took 4 bases from V and 8 from J; bases not matched to a gene: 17.

This clonotype has just a few counts. The genes are TRBV3-1 and TRBJ2-7; the D is unclear. Trimming took off 0 bases at V and 7 bases at J, with 7 bases between the two ends. The germline gives CDR1 LGHDT, CDR2 YNNKEL (reference sequence). CDR3 size: 12 residues. The CDR3 loop reads CASSQEAREQYF. In nucleotides, the CDR3 is TGTGCCAGCAGCCAAGAAGCTCGAGAGCAGTACTTC.

This clonotype was seen at least ten times. The rearrangement joins TRBV29-1 to TRBJ2-7; TRBD2 matches at 7 bases. This CDR3 spans 13 amino acids. Per the germline V gene, CDR1 is SQVTM and CDR2 is ANQGSEA. J was trimmed by 4 bases and V by 3 bases; bases with no gene match: 6. As DNA, the CDR3 is TGCAGCGTTGACCTAGCGGATAGTTACGAGCAGTACTTC. This translates into CSVDLADSYEQYF.

There are a few counts of this clonotype. The chain employs TRBV7-9 and TRBJ1-4; D unresolved. From germline, CDR1 is SEHNR and CDR2 FQNEAQ (reference sequence). The V and J ends lost 5 bases and 0 bases respectively, with 7 bases between them. CDR3 size: 14 residues. CDR3 region: CASSRGTTNEKLFF. CDR3 nucleotides: TGTGCCAGCAGCCGCGGGACAACTAATGAAAAACTGTTTTTT.

The chain employs TRBV7-9 and TRBJ1-4, with D unresolved. In germline, CDR1 is SEHNR, CDR2 FQNEAQ (reference sequence). With 3 bases removed from V and 5 bases from J, the gap between germline ends came to 13 bases. The CDR3 consists of 15 residues. The CDR3 DNA reads as TGTGCCAGCAGCTTCGTTCAACTTGGGAATGAAAAACTGTTTTTT. Translated: CASSFVQLGNEKLFF. Full variable domain (rest looked up from reference TRBV7-9 and TRBJ1-4): DTGVSQNPRHKITKRGQNVTFRCDPISEHNRLYWYRQTLGQGPEFLTYFQNEAQLEKSRLLSDRFSAERPKGSFSTLEIQRTEQGDSAMYLCASSFVQLGNEKLFFGSGTQLSVL.

The rearrangement uses TRBV7-2 and TRBJ1-1; 8 bases fit TRBD1. The CDR3 covers 16 residues. V shed 1 base, J shed 4 bases, and the junction held 8 bases outside the gene matches. CDR1 is SGHTA, CDR2 FQGNSA, per germline. CDR3 DNA sequence: TGTGCCAGCAGCTTAGGCGGACAGGGAAGGAGCACTGAAGCTTTCTTT. Translated, it gives CASSLGGQGRSTEAFF.

There are many counts of this clonotype. V and J are TRBV20-1 and TRBJ1-4; D is unresolved. The germline gives CDR1 DFQATT, CDR2 SNEGSKA (reference sequence). The CDR3 covers 15 residues. V was trimmed by 1 base and J by 2 bases, leaving 11 bases between them. The CDR3 region is CSARVDRATNEKLFF. The CDR3, as DNA: TGCAGTGCTAGAGTCGACCGGGCGACTAATGAAAAACTGTTTTTT.

CDR3 in DNA: TGTGCCAGCAGCCCCCAGTACGGGAATGAGCAGTTCTTC. Protein sequence: CASSPQYGNEQFF. This sequence joins TRBV7-2 and TRBJ2-1; D gene uncertain. This CDR3 comprises 13 residues. Trimming removed 5 bases from V and 7 bases from J, with 12 bases in between. The germline gives CDR1 SGHTA, CDR2 FQGNSA.

The table lists this clonotype with a few counts. The chain links TRBV20-1 to TRBJ2-2; D remains ambiguous. V was pared by 6 bases and J by 4 bases, with 12 bases between. CDR1 is DFQATT, CDR2 SNEGSKA, per germline (reference sequence). This CDR3 contains 13 residues. In nucleotides, the CDR3 is TGCAGTGCCATAAAAGGGCCCACCGGGGAGCTGTTTTTT. Its translation: CSAIKGPTGELFF.